One and the same sample provided the 3 T cell receptor beta chains below, sequenced in a study of CD8 T cells in ankylosing spondylitis. From the 5' RACE reads, TCRdb called clonotypes with MiXCR, one entry per CDR3 protein. The profile shows about 130,000 distinct CDR3 sequences, approximately 7.4% of them singletons. The sequenced material came from blood, either unsorted or a sorted T cell fraction (not recorded which). The receptors here all came from a female donor with ankylosing spondylitis or in good health (not recorded which).

This clonotype was picked up many times. This rearrangement joins TRBV2 to TRBJ2-4; a possible D gene is TRBD1 (6 bases). Trimming shortened V by 6 bases and J by 1 base, and 10 bases separated the two germline ends. The CDR3 totals 14 residues. Germline V CDR1 and CDR2: SNHLY, FYNNEI. CDR3 loop: CASSPGEAKNIQYF. The DNA of the CDR3 is TGTGCCAGCAGCCCAGGGGAGGCCAAAAACATTCAGTACTTC.

At least ten counts were recorded for this clonotype. V and J are TRBV29-1 and TRBJ1-1; 8 bases are a match to TRBD1. The trim removed 7 bases at V and 5 bases at J, leaving 9 bases unmatched. The CDR3 totals 13 residues. CDR1 SQVTM and CDR2 ANQGSEA come from the germline V gene. The DNA of the CDR3 is TGCAGCGCCAGGGGACAGGTTCGAACTGAAGCTTTCTTT. It yields the protein CSARGQVRTEAFF.

This clonotype occurred many times. V is TRBV29-1 and J is TRBJ1-1; possible D gene TRBD1, 6 bases. V lost 3 bases to trimming and J lost 7 bases, with 12 bases between them. The CDR3 sequence is 12 residues long. Germline V gene data show CDR1 as SQVTM and CDR2 as ANQGSEA. CDR3 in DNA: TGCAGCGTTGAGGCCAACAGGGATGAAGCTTTCTTT. Translated: CSVEANRDEAFF.